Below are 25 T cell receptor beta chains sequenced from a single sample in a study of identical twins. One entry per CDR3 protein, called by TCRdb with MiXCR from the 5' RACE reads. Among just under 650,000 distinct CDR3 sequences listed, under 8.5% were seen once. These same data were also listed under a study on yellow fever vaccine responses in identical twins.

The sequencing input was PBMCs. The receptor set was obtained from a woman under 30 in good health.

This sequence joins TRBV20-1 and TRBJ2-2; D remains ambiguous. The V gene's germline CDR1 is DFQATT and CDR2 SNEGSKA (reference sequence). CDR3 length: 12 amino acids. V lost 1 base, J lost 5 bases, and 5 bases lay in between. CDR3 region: CSARGRTGELFF. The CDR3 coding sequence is TGCAGTGCTAGAGGGCGGACCGGGGAGCTGTTTTTT.

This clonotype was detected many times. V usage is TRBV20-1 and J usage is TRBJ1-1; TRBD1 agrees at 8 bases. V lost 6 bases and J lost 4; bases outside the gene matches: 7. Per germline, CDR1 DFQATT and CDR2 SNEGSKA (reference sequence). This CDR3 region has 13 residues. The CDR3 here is CSAATGVGTEAFF. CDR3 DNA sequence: TGCAGTGCCGCGACAGGGGTGGGCACTGAAGCTTTCTTT.

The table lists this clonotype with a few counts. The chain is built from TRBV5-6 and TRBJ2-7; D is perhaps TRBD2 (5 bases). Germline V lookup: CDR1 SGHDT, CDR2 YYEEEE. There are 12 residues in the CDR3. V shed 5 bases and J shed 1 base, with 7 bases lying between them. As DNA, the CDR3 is TGTGCCAGCAGACTAGGATCCTACGAGCAGTACTTC. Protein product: CASRLGSYEQYF.

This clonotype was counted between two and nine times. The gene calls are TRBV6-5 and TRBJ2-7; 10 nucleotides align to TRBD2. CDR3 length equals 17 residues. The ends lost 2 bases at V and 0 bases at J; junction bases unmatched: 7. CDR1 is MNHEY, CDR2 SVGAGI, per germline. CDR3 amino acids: CASSYTSSGSSSYEQYF. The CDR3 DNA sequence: TGTGCCAGCAGTTACACCTCTAGCGGGAGCAGCTCCTACGAGCAGTACTTC.

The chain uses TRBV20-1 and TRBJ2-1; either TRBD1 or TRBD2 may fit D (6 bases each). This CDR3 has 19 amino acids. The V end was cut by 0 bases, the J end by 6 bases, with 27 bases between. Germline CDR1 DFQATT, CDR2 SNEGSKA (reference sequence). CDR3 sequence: CSARDVGAFHGGHTNEQFF. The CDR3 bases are TGCAGTGCTAGAGATGTGGGTGCGTTCCACGGGGGACATACCAATGAGCAGTTCTTC.

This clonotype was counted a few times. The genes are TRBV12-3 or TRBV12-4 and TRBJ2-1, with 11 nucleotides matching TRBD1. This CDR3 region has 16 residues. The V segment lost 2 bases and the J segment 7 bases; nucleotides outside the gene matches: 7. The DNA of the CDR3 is TGTGCCAGCAGTTTATCAGGACAGGGGGCTAGAAATGAGCAGTTCTTC. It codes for CASSLSGQGARNEQFF.

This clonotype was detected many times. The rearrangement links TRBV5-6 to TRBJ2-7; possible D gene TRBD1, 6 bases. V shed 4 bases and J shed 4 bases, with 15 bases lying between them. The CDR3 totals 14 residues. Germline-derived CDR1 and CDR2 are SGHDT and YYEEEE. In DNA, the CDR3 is TGTGCCAGCAGCCGACAGGATACTGGGTACGAGCAGTACTTC. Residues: CASSRQDTGYEQYF.

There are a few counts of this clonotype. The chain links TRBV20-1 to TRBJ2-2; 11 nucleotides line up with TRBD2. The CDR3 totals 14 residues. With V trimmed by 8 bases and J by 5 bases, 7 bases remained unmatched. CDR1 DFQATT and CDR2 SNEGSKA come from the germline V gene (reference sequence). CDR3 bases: TGCAGTCCCCTGGGACTAGCGGATACCGGGGAGCTGTTTTTT. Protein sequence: CSPLGLADTGELFF.

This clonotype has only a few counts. The CDR3 DNA sequence: TGTGCCAGCAGTTTGGGGACCAATTCACCCCTCCACTTT. Its translation is CASSLGTNSPLHF. V and J are TRBV12-3 or TRBV12-4 and TRBJ1-6; D perhaps matches TRBD1 (5 bases). The CDR3 length is 13 residues. V was cut by 3 bases and J by 7 bases, with 7 bases left in between.

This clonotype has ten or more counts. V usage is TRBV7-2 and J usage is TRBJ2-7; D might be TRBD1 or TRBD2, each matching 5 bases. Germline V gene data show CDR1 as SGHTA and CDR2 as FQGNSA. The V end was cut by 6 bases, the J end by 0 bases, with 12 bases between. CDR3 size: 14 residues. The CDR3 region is CASSPGTDSYEQYF. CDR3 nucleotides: TGTGCCAGCAGTCCCGGGACGGACTCCTACGAGCAGTACTTC.

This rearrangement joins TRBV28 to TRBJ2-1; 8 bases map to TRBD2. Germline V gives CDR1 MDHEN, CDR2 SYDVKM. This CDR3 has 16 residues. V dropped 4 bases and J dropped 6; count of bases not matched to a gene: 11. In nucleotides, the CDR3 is TGTGCCAGCAGTTACTCACTAGCGGTTAGGAGCAATGAGCAGTTCTTC. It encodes CASSYSLAVRSNEQFF.

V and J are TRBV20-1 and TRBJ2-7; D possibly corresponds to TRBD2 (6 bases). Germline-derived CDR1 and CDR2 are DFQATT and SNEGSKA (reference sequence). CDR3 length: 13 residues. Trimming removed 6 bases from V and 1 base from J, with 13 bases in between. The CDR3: CSAQSGPSYEQYF. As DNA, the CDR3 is TGCAGTGCCCAAAGCGGGCCTTCCTACGAGCAGTACTTC.

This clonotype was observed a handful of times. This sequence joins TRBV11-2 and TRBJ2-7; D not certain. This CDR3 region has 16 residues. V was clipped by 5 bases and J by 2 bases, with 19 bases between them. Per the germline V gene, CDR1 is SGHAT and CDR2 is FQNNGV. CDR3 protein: CASSPLESDSPYEQYV. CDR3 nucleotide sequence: TGTGCCAGCAGCCCCCTGGAGTCAGATAGTCCCTACGAGCAGTACGTC.

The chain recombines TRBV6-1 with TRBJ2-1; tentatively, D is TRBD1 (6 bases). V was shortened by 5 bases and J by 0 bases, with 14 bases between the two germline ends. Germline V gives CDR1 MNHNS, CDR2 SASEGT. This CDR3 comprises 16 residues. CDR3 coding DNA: TGTGCCAGCAGTCCCGGGTGGGGGCCCTCCTACAATGAGCAGTTCTTC. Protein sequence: CASSPGWGPSYNEQFF.

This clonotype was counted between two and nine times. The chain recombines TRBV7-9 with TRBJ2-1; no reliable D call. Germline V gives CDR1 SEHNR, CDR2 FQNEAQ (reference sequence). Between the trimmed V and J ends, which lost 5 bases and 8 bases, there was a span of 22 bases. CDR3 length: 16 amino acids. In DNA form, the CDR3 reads TGTGCCAGCAGCCCCATGTCAGAGGTTGGGTTGGATGAGCAGTTCTTC. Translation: CASSPMSEVGLDEQFF.

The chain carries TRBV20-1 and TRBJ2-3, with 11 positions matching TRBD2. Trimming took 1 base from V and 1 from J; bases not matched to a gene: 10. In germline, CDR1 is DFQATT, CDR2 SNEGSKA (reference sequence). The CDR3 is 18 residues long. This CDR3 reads CSARGGASGRQGTDTQYF. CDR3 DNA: TGCAGTGCTAGAGGGGGCGCTAGCGGGAGGCAGGGCACAGATACGCAGTATTTT.

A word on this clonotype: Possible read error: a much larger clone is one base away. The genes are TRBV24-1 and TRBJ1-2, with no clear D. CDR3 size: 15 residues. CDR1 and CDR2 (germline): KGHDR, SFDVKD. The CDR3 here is CATSDHTSGDYSYTF. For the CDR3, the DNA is TGTGCCACCAGTGATCACACCTCCGGCGACTATAGCTACACCTTC.

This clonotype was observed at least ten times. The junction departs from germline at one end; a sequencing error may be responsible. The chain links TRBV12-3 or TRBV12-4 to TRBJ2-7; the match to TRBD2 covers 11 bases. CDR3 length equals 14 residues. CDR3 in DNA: TGTGCCAGCAGTGTAGCGGGAGGGCCAGACGAGCAGTACTTC. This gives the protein CASSVAGGPDEQYF.

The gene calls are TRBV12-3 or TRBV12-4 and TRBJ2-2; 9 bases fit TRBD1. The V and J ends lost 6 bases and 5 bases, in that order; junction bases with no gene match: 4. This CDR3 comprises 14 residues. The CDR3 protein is CASSRDRVTGELFF. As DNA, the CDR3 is TGTGCCAGCAGCCGGGACAGGGTAACCGGGGAGCTGTTTTTT.

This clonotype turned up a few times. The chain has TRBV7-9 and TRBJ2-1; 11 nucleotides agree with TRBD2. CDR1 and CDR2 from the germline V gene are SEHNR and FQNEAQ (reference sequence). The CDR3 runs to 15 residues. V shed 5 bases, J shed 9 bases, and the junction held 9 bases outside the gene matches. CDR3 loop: CASSTTSGRIFEQFF. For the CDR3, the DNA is TGTGCCAGCAGCACAACTAGCGGGAGAATTTTTGAGCAGTTCTTC.

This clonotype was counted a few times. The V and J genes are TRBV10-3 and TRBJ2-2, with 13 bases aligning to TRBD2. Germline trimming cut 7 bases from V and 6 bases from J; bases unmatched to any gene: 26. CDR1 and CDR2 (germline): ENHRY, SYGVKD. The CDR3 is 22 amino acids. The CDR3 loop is CAIIRYSPGLAGQGPRPGELFF. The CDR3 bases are TGTGCCATCATCCGATATAGTCCGGGACTAGCGGGACAGGGACCAAGACCCGGGGAGCTGTTTTTT.

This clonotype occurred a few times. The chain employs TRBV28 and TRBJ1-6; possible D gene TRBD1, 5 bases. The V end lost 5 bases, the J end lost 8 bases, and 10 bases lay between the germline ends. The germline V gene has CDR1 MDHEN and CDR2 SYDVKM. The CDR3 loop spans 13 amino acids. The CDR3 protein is CASSGDLDSPLHF. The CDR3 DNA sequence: TGTGCCAGCAGTGGGGACCTAGATTCACCCCTCCACTTT.

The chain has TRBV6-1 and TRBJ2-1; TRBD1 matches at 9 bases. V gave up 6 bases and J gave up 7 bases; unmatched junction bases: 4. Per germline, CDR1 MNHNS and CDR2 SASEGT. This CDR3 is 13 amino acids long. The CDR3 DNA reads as TGTGCCAGCAGCGGGACAGGGAGAAATGAGCAGTTCTTC. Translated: CASSGTGRNEQFF.

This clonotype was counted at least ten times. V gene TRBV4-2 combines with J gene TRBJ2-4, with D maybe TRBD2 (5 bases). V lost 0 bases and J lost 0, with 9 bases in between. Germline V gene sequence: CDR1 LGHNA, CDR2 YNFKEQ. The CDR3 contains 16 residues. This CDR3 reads CASSQERAGAKNIQYF. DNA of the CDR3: TGTGCCAGCAGCCAAGAGAGGGCGGGAGCCAAAAACATTCAGTACTTC.

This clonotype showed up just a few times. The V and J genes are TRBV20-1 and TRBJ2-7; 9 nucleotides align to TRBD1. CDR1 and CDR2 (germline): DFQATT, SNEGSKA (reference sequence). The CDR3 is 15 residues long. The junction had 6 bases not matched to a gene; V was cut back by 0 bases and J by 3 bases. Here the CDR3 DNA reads TGCAGTGCTAGAGATCCCACAGGGGGCATCTACGAGCAGTACGTC. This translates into CSARDPTGGIYEQYV.